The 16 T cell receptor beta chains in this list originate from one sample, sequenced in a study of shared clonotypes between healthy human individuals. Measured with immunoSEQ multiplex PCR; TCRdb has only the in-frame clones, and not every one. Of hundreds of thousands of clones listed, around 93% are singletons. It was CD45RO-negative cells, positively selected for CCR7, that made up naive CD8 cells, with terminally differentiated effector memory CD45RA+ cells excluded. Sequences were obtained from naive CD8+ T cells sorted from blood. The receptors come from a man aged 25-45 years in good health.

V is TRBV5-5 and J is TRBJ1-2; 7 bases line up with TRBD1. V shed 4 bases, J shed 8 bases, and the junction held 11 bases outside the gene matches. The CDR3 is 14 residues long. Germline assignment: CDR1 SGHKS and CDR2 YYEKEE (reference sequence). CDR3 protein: CASSPEQGYKGYTF. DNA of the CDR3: TGTGCCAGCAGCCCGGAACAGGGGTACAAGGGCTACACCTTC.

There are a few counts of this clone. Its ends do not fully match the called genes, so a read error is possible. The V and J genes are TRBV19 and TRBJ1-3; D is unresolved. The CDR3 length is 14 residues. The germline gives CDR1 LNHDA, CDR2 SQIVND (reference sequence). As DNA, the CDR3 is TGTGCCAGTAGTCCGGAAACTACTGGCAACACCATATATTTT. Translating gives CASSPETTGNTIYF.

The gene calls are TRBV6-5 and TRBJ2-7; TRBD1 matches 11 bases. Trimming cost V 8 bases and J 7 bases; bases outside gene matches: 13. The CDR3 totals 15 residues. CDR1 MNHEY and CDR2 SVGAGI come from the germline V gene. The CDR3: CASSYTGQGADEQYF. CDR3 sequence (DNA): TGTGCCAGCTCATACACCGGACAGGGGGCCGATGAGCAGTACTTC.

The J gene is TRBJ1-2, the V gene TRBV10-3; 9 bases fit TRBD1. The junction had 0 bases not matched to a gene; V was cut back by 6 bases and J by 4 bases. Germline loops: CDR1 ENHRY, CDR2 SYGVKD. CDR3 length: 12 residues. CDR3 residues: CAIRTGGYGYTF. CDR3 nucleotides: TGTGCCATCAGGACAGGGGGCTATGGCTACACCTTC.

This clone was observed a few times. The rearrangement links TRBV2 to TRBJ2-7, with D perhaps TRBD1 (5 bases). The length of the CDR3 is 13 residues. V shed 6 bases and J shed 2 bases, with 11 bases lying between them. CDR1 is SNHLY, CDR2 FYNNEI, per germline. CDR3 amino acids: CASRVPGPYEQYF. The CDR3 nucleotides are TGTGCCAGCAGGGTTCCAGGGCCCTACGAGCAGTACTTC.

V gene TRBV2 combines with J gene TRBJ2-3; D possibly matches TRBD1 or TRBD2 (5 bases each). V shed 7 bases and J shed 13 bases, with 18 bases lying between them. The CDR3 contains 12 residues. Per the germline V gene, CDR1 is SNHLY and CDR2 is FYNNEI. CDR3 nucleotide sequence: TGTGCCAGCACCCCAGCATTGAGGGGAGAGTATTTT. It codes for CASTPALRGEYF.

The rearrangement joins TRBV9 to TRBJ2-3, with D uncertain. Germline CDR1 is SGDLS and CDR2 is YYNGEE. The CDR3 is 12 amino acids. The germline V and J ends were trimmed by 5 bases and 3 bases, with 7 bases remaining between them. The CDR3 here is CASSALTDTQYF. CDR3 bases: TGTGCCAGCAGTGCACTTACAGATACGCAGTATTTT.

CDR3 amino acids: CACMTLDRDGNTIYF. As DNA, the CDR3 is TGTGCCTGTATGACTTTAGACAGGGACGGAAACACCATATATTTT. V and J are TRBV7-6 and TRBJ1-3; 7 nucleotides align to TRBD1. With V trimmed by 11 bases and J by 4 bases, 14 bases remained unmatched. CDR3 length: 15 amino acids. Germline CDR1 is SGHVS and CDR2 is FNYEAQ.

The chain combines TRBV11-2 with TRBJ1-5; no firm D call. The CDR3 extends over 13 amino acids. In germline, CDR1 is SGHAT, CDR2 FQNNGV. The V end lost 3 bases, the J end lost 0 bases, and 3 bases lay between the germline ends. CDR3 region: CASSFDSNQPQHF. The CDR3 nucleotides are TGTGCCAGCAGCTTTGATAGCAATCAGCCCCAGCATTTT.

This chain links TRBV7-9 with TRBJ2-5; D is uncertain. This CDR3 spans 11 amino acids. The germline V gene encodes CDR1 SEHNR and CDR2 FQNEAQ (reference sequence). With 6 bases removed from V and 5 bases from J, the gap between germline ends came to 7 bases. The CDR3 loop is CASSKEETQYF. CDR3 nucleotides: TGTGCCAGCAGTAAGGAGGAGACCCAGTACTTC.

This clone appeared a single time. CDR3 sequence reads: CASSLVLTKTDGYTF. CDR3 nucleotide sequence: TGCGCCAGCAGCTTGGTTCTGACAAAAACGGATGGCTACACCTTC. This rearrangement joins TRBV5-1 to TRBJ1-2, with unresolved D. The V end was cut by 0 bases, the J end by 6 bases, with 15 bases between. The CDR3 length is 15 residues. The V gene's germline CDR1 is SGHRS and CDR2 YFSETQ.

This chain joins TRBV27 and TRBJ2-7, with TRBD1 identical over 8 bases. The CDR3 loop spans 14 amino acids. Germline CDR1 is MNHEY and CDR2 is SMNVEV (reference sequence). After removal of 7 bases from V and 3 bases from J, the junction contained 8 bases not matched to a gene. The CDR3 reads CASISWDRIYEQYF. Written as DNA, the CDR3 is TGTGCCAGCATTTCCTGGGACAGGATCTACGAGCAGTACTTC.

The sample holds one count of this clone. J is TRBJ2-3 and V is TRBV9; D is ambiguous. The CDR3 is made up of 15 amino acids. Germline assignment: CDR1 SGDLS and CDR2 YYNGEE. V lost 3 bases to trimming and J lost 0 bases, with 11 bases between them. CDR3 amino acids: CASSGVAHSTDTQYF. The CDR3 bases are TGTGCCAGCAGCGGTGTTGCCCATAGCACAGATACGCAGTATTTT.

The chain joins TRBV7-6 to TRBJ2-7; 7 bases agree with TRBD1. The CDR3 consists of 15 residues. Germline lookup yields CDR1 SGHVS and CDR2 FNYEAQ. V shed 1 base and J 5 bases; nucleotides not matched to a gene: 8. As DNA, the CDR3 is TGTGCCAGCAGCTTAGAGGGGACAGTAGGTAACGAGCAGTACTTC. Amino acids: CASSLEGTVGNEQYF.

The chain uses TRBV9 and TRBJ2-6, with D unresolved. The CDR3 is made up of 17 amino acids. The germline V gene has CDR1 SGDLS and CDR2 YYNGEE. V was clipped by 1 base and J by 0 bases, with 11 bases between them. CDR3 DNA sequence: TGTGCCAGCAGCGTACAGGCAGCCAACTCTGGGGCCAACGTCCTGACTTTC. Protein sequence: CASSVQAANSGANVLTF.

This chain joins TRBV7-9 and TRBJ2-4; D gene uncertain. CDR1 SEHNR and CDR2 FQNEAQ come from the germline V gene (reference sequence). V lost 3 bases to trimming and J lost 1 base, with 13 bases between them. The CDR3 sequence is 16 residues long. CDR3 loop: CASSFPLSVAKNIQYF. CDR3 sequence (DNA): TGTGCCAGCAGCTTTCCACTTTCGGTCGCCAAAAACATTCAGTACTTC.